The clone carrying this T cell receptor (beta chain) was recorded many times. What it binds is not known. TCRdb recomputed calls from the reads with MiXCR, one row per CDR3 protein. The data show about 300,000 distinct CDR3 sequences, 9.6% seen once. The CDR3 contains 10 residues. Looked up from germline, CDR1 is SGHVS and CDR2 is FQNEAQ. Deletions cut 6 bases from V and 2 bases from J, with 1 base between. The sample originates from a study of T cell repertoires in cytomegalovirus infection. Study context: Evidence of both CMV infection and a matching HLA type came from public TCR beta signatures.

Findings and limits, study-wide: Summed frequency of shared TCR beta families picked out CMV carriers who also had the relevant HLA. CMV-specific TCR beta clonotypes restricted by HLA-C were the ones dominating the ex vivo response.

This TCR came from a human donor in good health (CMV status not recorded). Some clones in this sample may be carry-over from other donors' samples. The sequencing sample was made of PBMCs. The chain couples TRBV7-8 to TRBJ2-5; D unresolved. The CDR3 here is CASRQETQYF. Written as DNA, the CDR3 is TGTGCCAGCAGGCAAGAGACCCAGTACTTC.